Listed here are 24 T cell receptor beta chains from one sample, sequenced in a study of lymphopenia after photon versus proton radiotherapy. This table comes from immunoSEQ multiplex PCR, and its TCRdb copy is limited to in-frame clones, with some not included. The sample lists about 42,000 clones, about 85% occurring once. Sequencing used peripheral blood, obtained from a patient treated with proton-based radiotherapy. The receptors were sampled from a woman aged 70-85 years with pancreatic cancer.

V usage is TRBV4-3 and J usage is TRBJ1-1; weak D call: TRBD1 (6 bases). This CDR3 spans 15 amino acids. The germline CDR1 and CDR2 sequences are LGHNA and YSLEER. V lost 4 bases, J lost 2 bases, and 14 bases lay in between. The CDR3 DNA reads as TGCGCCAGCAGCCTGGAACAGGGTACTAACACTGAAGCTTTCTTT. Protein product: CASSLEQGTNTEAFF.

The rearrangement links TRBV30 to TRBJ1-2, with no clear D. V was shortened by 2 bases and J by 4 bases, with 11 bases between the two germline ends. Germline V gives CDR1 GTSNPN, CDR2 SVGIG (reference sequence). The CDR3 length is 13 residues. CDR3: CAWSRISAYGYTF. The CDR3 DNA reads TGTGCCTGGAGTCGTATCTCCGCCTATGGCTACACCTTC. Complete variable domain (other parts from reference TRBV30 and TRBJ1-2): SQTIHQWPATLVQPVGSPLSLECTVEGTSNPNLYWYRQAAGRGLQLLFYSVGIGQISSEVPQNLSASRPQDRQFILSSKKLLLSDSGFYLCAWSRISAYGYTFGSGTRLTVV.

The V gene is TRBV6-5, the J gene TRBJ2-3; D gene unclear. CDR3 length: 13 residues. V was cut by 2 bases and J by 1 base, with 4 bases left in between. Germline V gene sequence: CDR1 MNHEY, CDR2 SVGAGI. The CDR3 reads CASSYDRTDTQYF. In DNA, the CDR3 is TGTGCCAGCAGTTACGACCGCACAGATACGCAGTATTTT.

The chain uses TRBV5-5 and TRBJ2-7; TRBD1 agrees at 7 bases. The CDR3 runs to 14 residues. V gave up 5 bases and J gave up 2 bases; unmatched junction bases: 7. Per germline, CDR1 SGHKS and CDR2 YYEKEE (reference sequence). The CDR3 DNA follows: TGTGCCAGCAGGAGCCGGGACAGAACCTACGAGCAGTACTTC. Protein sequence: CASRSRDRTYEQYF.

The J gene is TRBJ2-2, the V gene TRBV4-2; TRBD2 matches 7 bases. Germline V gene lookup returns CDR1 LGHNA and CDR2 YNFKEQ. The CDR3 length is 16 residues. Trimming cost V 1 base and J 3 bases; bases outside gene matches: 5. CDR3 nucleotides: TGTGCCAGCAGCCAAGCCTGGGACTACGACACCGGGGAGCTGTTTTTT. This encodes CASSQAWDYDTGELFF.

In this sample, this clone turned up once. The CDR3 DNA is TGCGCCAGCAGCCTAAACTTACCGGGACTAGCGGGAGGTGCAGATACGCAGTATTTT. Protein product: CASSLNLPGLAGGADTQYF. The chain carries TRBV4-3 and TRBJ2-3, with 15 bases identical to TRBD2. Looked up from germline, CDR1 is LGHNA and CDR2 is YSLEER. The CDR3 runs to 19 residues. The V and J ends lost 4 bases and 4 bases, in that order; junction bases with no gene match: 12.

The rearrangement joins TRBV5-4 to TRBJ2-7; 8 nucleotides match TRBD2. In germline, CDR1 is SGHNT, CDR2 YYREEE (reference sequence). The CDR3 consists of 16 residues. V trimming: 3 bases; J trimming: 4 bases; junction bases outside the gene matches: 12. This CDR3 is CASSSQASGSVYEQYF. CDR3 nucleotide sequence: TGTGCCAGCAGCTCCCAAGCGAGCGGGAGTGTGTACGAGCAGTACTTC.

The chain combines TRBV5-1 with TRBJ2-7; the match to TRBD1 covers 9 bases. Germline trimming cut 0 bases from V and 0 bases from J; bases unmatched to any gene: 4. The CDR3 spans 16 residues. Germline-derived CDR1 and CDR2 are SGHRS and YFSETQ. The CDR3 is CASSLAYRGLSYEQYF. The CDR3, as DNA: TGCGCCAGCAGCTTGGCGTACAGGGGGCTCTCCTACGAGCAGTACTTC.

The count of this clone is one. The chain joins TRBV4-1 to TRBJ1-3, with 7 bases identical to TRBD1. Trimming removed 5 bases from V and 0 bases from J; junction bases left unmatched: 4. This CDR3 contains 15 residues. From germline, CDR1 is MGHRA and CDR2 YSYEKL. The chain's CDR3 is CASSDDRVSGNTIYF. CDR3 DNA sequence: TGCGCCAGCAGCGACGACAGGGTCTCTGGAAACACCATATATTTT.

V and J are TRBV6-6 and TRBJ2-2; 7 bases agree with TRBD1. This CDR3 is built from 16 residues. Trimming took 2 bases from V and 6 from J; bases not matched to a gene: 9. Germline CDR1 MNHNY, CDR2 SVGAGI (reference sequence). The CDR3 DNA is TGTGCCAGCAGTTACCCCACCGACAGGGTGGCCGGGGAGCTGTTTTTT. It translates to CASSYPTDRVAGELFF.

This clone was seen only a few times. The V call is TRBV28, the J call TRBJ2-1, with a tentative D call TRBD2 (5 bases). This CDR3 comprises 14 residues. Trimming left V 2 bases short and J 10 bases short, with 15 bases between. CDR1 and CDR2 from the germline V gene are MDHEN and SYDVKM. CDR3 DNA: TGTGCCAGCAGTTTAGAGGTAGCGTCGGGCGAGCAGTTCTTC. Protein product: CASSLEVASGEQFF.

This clone was seen once. The J gene is TRBJ2-2, the V gene TRBV19; D call uncertain. The CDR3 consists of 14 residues. Germline V lookup: CDR1 LNHDA, CDR2 SQIVND (reference sequence). V lost 1 base to trimming and J lost 2 bases, with 5 bases between them. CDR3 in DNA: TGTGCCAGTAGTATAGCCATAAACACCGGGGAGCTGTTTTTT. It yields the protein CASSIAINTGELFF.

Concerning this clone: A junction end diverges from the germline sequence, so it may reflect a read error. In DNA form, the CDR3 reads TGTGCCAGCAGCTTAGAGTGGAGGGCCGCTGAGGCTTTCTTT. Translated: CASSLEWRAAEAFF. The rearrangement joins TRBV7-2 to TRBJ1-1; no clear D. The CDR3 runs to 14 residues. Germline V gene lookup returns CDR1 SGHTA and CDR2 FQGNSA.

This sequence joins TRBV27 and TRBJ2-5, with 10 bases lining up with TRBD2. This CDR3 region has 17 residues. The germline gives CDR1 MNHEY, CDR2 SMNVEV (reference sequence). Trimming cost V 2 bases and J 1 base; bases outside gene matches: 7. The CDR3 bases are TGTGCCAGCAGTTTAGGGCCGGGACTAGCGTCCCAAGAGACCCAGTACTTC. Protein product: CASSLGPGLASQETQYF.

The chain recombines TRBV11-2 with TRBJ2-1; either TRBD1 or TRBD2 may supply D (5 bases each). Per germline, CDR1 SGHAT and CDR2 FQNNGV. Trimming left V 7 bases short and J 15 bases short, with 22 bases between. The CDR3 contains 13 residues. CDR3 in amino acids: CASISRGTGIGFF. The CDR3 DNA reads as TGTGCCAGCATCTCCCGGGGCACGGGAATTGGGTTCTTC.

The sample holds a few counts of this clone. The gene calls are TRBV29-1 and TRBJ1-1, with D tentatively TRBD1 (5 bases). Germline CDR1 is SQVTM and CDR2 is ANQGSEA. The V end was cut by 3 bases, the J end by 8 bases, with 7 bases between. The CDR3 spans 10 residues. The CDR3 sequence: CSVDRQEAFF. DNA for the CDR3: TGCAGCGTTGATCGACAGGAAGCTTTCTTT.

This chain uses TRBV11-1 with TRBJ2-3; a weak D match, TRBD2 (5 bases). The germline V gene encodes CDR1 SGHAT and CDR2 FQDESV (reference sequence). V lost 1 base and J lost 4, with 15 bases in between. The CDR3 sequence is 16 residues long. The CDR3 DNA reads TGTGCCAGCAGCTTAGATGTCCGGGGAGCCTCAGATACGCAGTATTTT. It is translated as CASSLDVRGASDTQYF.

The V and J genes are TRBV7-2 and TRBJ2-7, with 8 bases lining up with TRBD1. The V gene end was trimmed by 5 bases and the J gene end by 6 bases; junction bases not matched to a gene: 3. CDR3 length equals 12 residues. Germline loops: CDR1 SGHTA, CDR2 FQGNSA. CDR3 nucleotide sequence: TGTGCCAGCAGCGTAGGGACAGGCGAGCAGTACTTC. It encodes CASSVGTGEQYF.

V usage is TRBV7-3 and J usage is TRBJ2-7; no firm D call. With 3 bases removed from V and 0 bases from J, the gap between germline ends came to 9 bases. Germline values: CDR1 SGHTA, CDR2 FQGTGA. The CDR3 is made up of 14 amino acids. The CDR3 DNA sequence: TGTGCCAGCAGCTTCGGCGGAACCTCCTACGAGCAGTACTTC. This encodes CASSFGGTSYEQYF.

The J gene is TRBJ2-1, the V gene TRBV9; D might be TRBD1 or TRBD2, each matching 5 bases. Germline lookup yields CDR1 SGDLS and CDR2 YYNGEE. The CDR3 sequence is 15 residues long. V was trimmed by 7 bases and J by 8 bases, leaving 22 bases between them. Written as DNA, the CDR3 is TGTGCCAGCGGGAGCGGTTCCCTGGGGGTATATGAGCAGTTCTTC. Its protein is CASGSGSLGVYEQFF. Combining the CDR3 with reference TRBV9 and TRBJ2-1 gives the whole variable domain DSGVTQTPKHLITATGQRVTLRCSPRSGDLSVYWYQQSLDQGLQFLIQYYNGEERAKGNILERFSAQQFPDLHSELNLSSLELGDSALYFCASGSGSLGVYEQFFGPGTRLTVL.

The chain is built from TRBV29-1 and TRBJ2-1, with D possibly being TRBD1 or TRBD2 (5 bases each). CDR3 length: 13 residues. V dropped 2 bases and J dropped 10 bases, with 15 bases sitting between them. Per the germline V gene, CDR1 is SQVTM and CDR2 is ANQGSEA. CDR3 bases: TGCAGCGTTGAATCGGGACCCTCCAGAGAGCAGTTCTTC. Protein: CSVESGPSREQFF.

This clone was seen a few times. The genes are TRBV5-1 and TRBJ1-1; 9 bases align to TRBD1. Germline V gene lookup returns CDR1 SGHRS and CDR2 YFSETQ. CDR3 length equals 14 residues. The V segment lost 4 bases and the J segment 2 bases; nucleotides outside the gene matches: 3. The CDR3 region is CASSGTGRNTEAFF. The CDR3 region has the DNA TGCGCCAGCAGCGGGACAGGGCGAAACACTGAAGCTTTCTTT. Drawing the rest from reference TRBV5-1 and TRBJ1-1, the complete variable domain is KAGVTQTPRYLIKTRGQQVTLSCSPISGHRSVSWYQQTPGQGLQFLFEYFSETQRNKGNFPGRFSGRQFSNSRSEMNVSTLELGDSALYLCASSGTGRNTEAFFGQGTRLTVV.

The rearrangement links TRBV7-2 to TRBJ1-4; D might be TRBD1 (5 bases). Germline-derived CDR1 and CDR2 are SGHTA and FQGNSA. This CDR3 is built from 15 residues. V gave up 1 base and J gave up 8 bases, with 14 bases separating them. The CDR3 here is CASSLGRQGPEKLFF. As DNA, the CDR3 is TGTGCCAGCAGCTTAGGCCGGCAGGGTCCCGAAAAACTGTTTTTT.

This clone was observed a handful of times. The genes are TRBV6-1 and TRBJ2-7, with TRBD2 identical over 9 bases. Germline V gene lookup returns CDR1 MNHNS and CDR2 SASEGT. The J segment lost 3 bases and the V segment lost 9 bases, leaving 3 bases of the junction unmatched. The CDR3 runs 12 residues. The CDR3 here is CASYSGGYEQYF. In DNA, the CDR3 is TGTGCCAGTTATAGCGGGGGCTACGAGCAGTACTTC.